This record covers a single T cell receptor (beta chain). Which cohort a participant joined came from the clinical history participants gave. Trimming stripped 6 bases from V and 6 bases from J, with 8 bases between. The CDR3 contains 11 residues. The repertoire was sequenced with immunoSEQ multiplex PCR; TCRdb's copy has only in-frame clones and lacks some. The sample lists a few hundred thousand clones, 86% occurring once. The sample belongs to a study of blood T cell repertoires in COVID-19. Across the whole study: Sources were T cells, B-cell-depleted T cells, or PBMCs; the material itself was cDNA or gDNA.

Source material: PBMCs or T cells enriched from blood (not recorded which). The sequence was obtained from a woman aged 40 to 50 with acute COVID-19. This chain connects TRBV12-3 or TRBV12-4 to TRBJ1-2, with a possible D match to TRBD1 (5 bases). CDR3 DNA: TGTGCCAGCAGAACAGGTCATGGCTACACCTTC. It translates to CASRTGHGYTF.